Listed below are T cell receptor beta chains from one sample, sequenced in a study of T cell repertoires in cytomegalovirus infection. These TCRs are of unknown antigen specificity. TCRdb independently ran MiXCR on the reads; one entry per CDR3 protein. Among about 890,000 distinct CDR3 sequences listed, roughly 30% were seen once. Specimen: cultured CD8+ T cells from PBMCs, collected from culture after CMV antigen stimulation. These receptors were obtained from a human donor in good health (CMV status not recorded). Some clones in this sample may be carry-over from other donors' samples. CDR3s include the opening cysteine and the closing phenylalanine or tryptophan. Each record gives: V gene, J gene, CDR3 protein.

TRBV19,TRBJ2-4,CASSIGASGKNIQYF
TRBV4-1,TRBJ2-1,CTSSQGGNEQFF
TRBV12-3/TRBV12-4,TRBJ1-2,CASSLVRIGANGYTF
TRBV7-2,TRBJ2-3,CASSLEVLALSTDTQYF
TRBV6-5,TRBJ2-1,CASSYVASGEQFF
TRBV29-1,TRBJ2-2,CSVDREDGELFF
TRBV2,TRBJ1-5,CASSARDRPSGQPQHF
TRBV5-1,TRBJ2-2,CASGLGQSTGELFF
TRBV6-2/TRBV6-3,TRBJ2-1,CASSADKEGNEQFF
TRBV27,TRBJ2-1,CASSFITGLHSYNEQFF
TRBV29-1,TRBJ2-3,CSVEDGTSGSKSTDTQYF
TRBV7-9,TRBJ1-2,CASSPPISGENYGYTF
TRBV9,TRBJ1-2,CASSEDRSYGYTF
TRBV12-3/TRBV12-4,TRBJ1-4,CASSQSPGPNEKLFF
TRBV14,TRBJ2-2,CASSRWTVDTGELFF
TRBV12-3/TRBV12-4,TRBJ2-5,CASSEGHLETQYF
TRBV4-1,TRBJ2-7,CASSRDRFDEQYF
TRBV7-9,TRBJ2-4,CASSPPGQENIQYF
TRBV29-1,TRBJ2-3,CSVQLAGGPADTQYF
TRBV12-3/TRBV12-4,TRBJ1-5,CASSYRGLGQPQHF
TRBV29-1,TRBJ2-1,CSVAPGSYNEQFF
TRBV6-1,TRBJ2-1,CASSGVSSGGLNYNEQFF
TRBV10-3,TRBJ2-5,CAIRGSEETQYF
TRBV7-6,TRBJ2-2,CASSLASGTENTGELFF
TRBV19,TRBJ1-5,CATQTGSFNQPQHF
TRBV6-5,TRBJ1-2,CTSSPQGYVRANYGYTF
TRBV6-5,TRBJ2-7,CASSYSASGGLYEQYF
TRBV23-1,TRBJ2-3,CASRTSGGASLDTQYF
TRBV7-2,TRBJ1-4,CASSLVRGAREKLFF
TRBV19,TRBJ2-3,CASSNAGGTTDTQYF
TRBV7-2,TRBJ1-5,CASSLDASPAWPQHF
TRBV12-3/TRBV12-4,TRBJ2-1,CASSPPPAGYNEQFF
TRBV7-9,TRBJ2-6,CASSSTVPAAGANVLTF
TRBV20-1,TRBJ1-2,CSARDQGRANYGYTF
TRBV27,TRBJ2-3,CASSLIAGVGTDTQYF
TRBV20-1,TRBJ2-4,CSARDLTGRNIQYF
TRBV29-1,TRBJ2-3,CSGEGESTDTQYF
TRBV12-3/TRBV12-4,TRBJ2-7,CASSWGRHEQYF
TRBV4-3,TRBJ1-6,CASSQWGGLTDPSSYNSPLHF
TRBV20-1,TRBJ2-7,CSAPTDTYEQYF
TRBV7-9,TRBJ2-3,CASSFSVGSTDTQYF
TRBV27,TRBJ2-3,CASSLPVAGGLDTDTQYF
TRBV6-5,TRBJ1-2,CASSYSSASLRYGYTF
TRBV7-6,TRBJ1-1,CASSLDPGGTEAFF
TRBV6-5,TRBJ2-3,CASSYSTGGLGTDTQYF
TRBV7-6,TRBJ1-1,CASSLLQGARAEAFF
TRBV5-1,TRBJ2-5,CASSYSGTGSETQYF
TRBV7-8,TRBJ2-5,CASSLTWASGQETQYF
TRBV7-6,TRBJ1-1,CASSLHPERTGEAFF